This T cell receptor (beta chain) appears in the sequencing data of a study of blood T cells in healthy people across ages. The CDR3 has 16 amino acids. CDR1 and CDR2 from the germline V gene are KGHDR and SFDVKD. It was about 10 milliliters of peripheral blood that were drawn from each donor. About this clonotype: Its ends do not fully match the called genes, so a read error is possible.

A sample-barcoded 5' primer and a J-beta primer mix were used in a second PCR of roughly 7 to 11 cycles. Each cDNA molecule carried a tag from a template-switch adaptor that contained 12 random nucleotides. Every sample produced at least 2.5 million CDR3-containing paired-end reads. In TCRdb, the 5' RACE reads were re-called with MiXCR into one record per CDR3 protein. This table has some 760,000 distinct CDR3 sequences, roughly 25% appearing once. These sequences were also reported in another study, on T cells of mothers and their children.

The gene calls are TRBV24-1 and TRBJ2-1; D is unresolved. Sequences were obtained from blood. The TCR sequence derives from a boy aged 5 to 17 in good health. The CDR3 region has the DNA TGTGCCACCAGTGATTTTACGCCCAGCTCCTACAATGGGCAGTTCTTC. This codes for CATSDFTPSSYNGQFF.